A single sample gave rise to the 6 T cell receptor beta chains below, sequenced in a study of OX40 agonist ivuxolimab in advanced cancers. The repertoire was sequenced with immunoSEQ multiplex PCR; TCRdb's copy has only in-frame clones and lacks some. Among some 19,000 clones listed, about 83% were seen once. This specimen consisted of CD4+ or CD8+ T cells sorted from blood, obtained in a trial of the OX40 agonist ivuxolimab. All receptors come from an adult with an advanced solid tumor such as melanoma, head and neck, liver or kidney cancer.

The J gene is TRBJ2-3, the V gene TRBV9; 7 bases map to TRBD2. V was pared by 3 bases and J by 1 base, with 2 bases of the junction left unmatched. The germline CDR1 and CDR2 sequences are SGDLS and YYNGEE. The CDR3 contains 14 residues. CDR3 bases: TGTGCCAGCAGCGGTCTAGCGGGCACAGATACGCAGTATTTT. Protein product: CASSGLAGTDTQYF.

The CDR3 protein is CASSLNMGKEAFF. The CDR3 DNA sequence: TGTGCCAGCAGCTTAAATATGGGCAAGGAAGCTTTCTTT. The chain employs TRBV7-3 and TRBJ1-1; D not certain. This CDR3 has 13 residues. Germline V gene data show CDR1 as SGHTA and CDR2 as FQGTGA. V gave up 1 base and J gave up 8 bases, with 11 bases separating them. Using reference TRBV7-3 and TRBJ1-1 for the parts outside the CDR3, the full variable domain is GAGVSQTPSNKVTEKGKYVELRCDPISGHTALYWYRQSLGQGPEFLIYFQGTGAADDSGLPNDRFFAVRPEGSVSTLKIQRTERGDSAVYLCASSLNMGKEAFFGQGTRLTVV.

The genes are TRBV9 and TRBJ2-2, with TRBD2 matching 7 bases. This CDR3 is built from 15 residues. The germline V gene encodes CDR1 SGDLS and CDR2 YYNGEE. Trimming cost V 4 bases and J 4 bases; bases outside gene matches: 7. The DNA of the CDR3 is TGTGCCAGCAGCACCCGTGGGGGGGGCACCGGGGAGCTGTTTTTT. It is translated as CASSTRGGGTGELFF.

CDR3 DNA sequence: TGTGCCAGCAGTGTGGAAGGGGGGCATAGCAATCAGCCCCAGCATTTT. It yields the protein CASSVEGGHSNQPQHF. V usage is TRBV2 and J usage is TRBJ1-5, with a weak D call TRBD1 (6 bases). Germline V lookup: CDR1 SNHLY, CDR2 FYNNEI. Trimming shortened V by 4 bases and J by 0 bases, and 13 bases separated the two germline ends. This CDR3 has 16 amino acids.

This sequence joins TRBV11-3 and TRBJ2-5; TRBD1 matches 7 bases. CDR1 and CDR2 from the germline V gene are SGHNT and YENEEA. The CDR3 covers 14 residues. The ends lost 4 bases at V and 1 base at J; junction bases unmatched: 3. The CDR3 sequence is CASSSRDSQETQYF. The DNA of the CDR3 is TGTGCCAGCAGCTCACGGGACAGCCAAGAGACCCAGTACTTC.

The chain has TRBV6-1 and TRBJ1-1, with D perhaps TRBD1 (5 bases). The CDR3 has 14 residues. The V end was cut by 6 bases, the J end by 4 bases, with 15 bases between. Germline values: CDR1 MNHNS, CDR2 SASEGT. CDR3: CASSQGRSVTEAFF. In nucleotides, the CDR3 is TGTGCCAGCAGCCAGGGTCGGTCGGTCACTGAAGCTTTCTTT.